The 10 T cell receptor beta chains given below trace back to one sample, sequenced in a study of blood T cell repertoires in COVID-19. Clones were read by immunoSEQ multiplex PCR, and TCRdb kept only the in-frame ones, dropping some. There are approximately 260,000 clones in the sample; roughly 82% occur only once, and more than 4.5% lies in the top ten. The sequenced sample was peripheral blood. The receptor set was obtained from a woman older than 75 with active or convalescent COVID-19.

V usage is TRBV11-2 and J usage is TRBJ2-7, with TRBD1 identical over 7 bases. With 1 base clipped from V and 8 bases from J, the junction kept 8 bases outside the gene matches. Per the germline V gene, CDR1 is SGHAT and CDR2 is FQNNGV. This CDR3 is built from 14 residues. This chain's CDR3 is CASSLAGQPTQQYF. For the CDR3, the DNA is TGTGCCAGCAGCTTAGCGGGACAGCCTACGCAGCAGTACTTC.

The chain uses TRBV2 and TRBJ2-1, with 8 bases that match TRBD2. The trim removed 6 bases at V and 1 base at J, leaving 14 bases unmatched. Looked up from germline, CDR1 is SNHLY and CDR2 is FYNNEI. This CDR3 comprises 18 residues. Here the CDR3 DNA reads TGTGCCAGCAGGTCCTCGGCGGGAGGCCCGATATCCTACAATGAGCAGTTCTTC. Protein sequence: CASRSSAGGPISYNEQFF.

This clone was detected only once. The rearrangement links TRBV28 to TRBJ2-5; 9 nucleotides agree with TRBD1. The CDR3 totals 15 residues. Looked up from germline, CDR1 is MDHEN and CDR2 is SYDVKM. V trimming: 0 bases; J trimming: 7 bases; junction bases outside the gene matches: 6. The CDR3 nucleotides read TGTGCCAGCAGTTTATGGGGACAGGGTGGTGTGACCCAGTACTTC. Its translation is CASSLWGQGGVTQYF.

CDR3 in amino acids: CASSYGWGEDYGYTF. The CDR3 coding sequence is TGTGCCAGCAGTTACGGCTGGGGGGAGGACTATGGCTACACCTTC. The chain combines TRBV6-5 with TRBJ1-2, with D possibly TRBD1 on 5 matching bases. Germline loops: CDR1 MNHEY, CDR2 SVGAGI. With 2 bases removed from V and 3 bases from J, the gap between germline ends came to 13 bases. CDR3 length equals 15 residues.

V gene TRBV3-1 (or the pseudogene TRBV3-2) combines with J gene TRBJ1-2; D uncertain. The ends were cut back, 0 bases at V and 5 bases at J, with 10 bases in the middle. The CDR3 totals 14 residues. The germline V gene encodes CDR1 LGHDT and CDR2 YNNKEL (reference sequence). CDR3 amino acids: CASSQESIGYGYTF. The CDR3 DNA reads as TGTGCCAGCAGCCAAGAAAGTATCGGGTATGGCTACACCTTC.

The chain joins TRBV30 to TRBJ2-7; 8 bases are shared with TRBD1. The V segment lost 3 bases and the J segment 0 bases; nucleotides outside the gene matches: 22. CDR3 length: 20 residues. Germline V lookup: CDR1 GTSNPN, CDR2 SVGIG (reference sequence). The CDR3 DNA reads TGTGCCTGGAGGGCCGTTTCCCCAGGGGGCCTACTCGGGAGCTCCTACGAGCAGTACTTC. This gives the protein CAWRAVSPGGLLGSSYEQYF.

Note on this clone: Distinct nucleotide sequences in the sample also encode this CDR3. J is TRBJ2-6 and V is TRBV11-2; tentative D call: TRBD1 (5 bases). Per the germline V gene, CDR1 is SGHAT and CDR2 is FQNNGV. The V and J ends lost 4 bases and 4 bases respectively, with 11 bases between them. This CDR3 comprises 15 residues. CDR3: CASSSQGSGANVLTF. In nucleotides, the CDR3 is TGTGCCAGCAGCTCTCAGGGCTCCGGGGCCAACGTCCTGACTTTC.

The CDR3 bases are TGTGCCAGCAGCTTGATCGGGAGGGCCGGGTTTGAGACCCAGTACTTC. It encodes CASSLIGRAGFETQYF. The J gene is TRBJ2-5, the V gene TRBV11-2, with 8 bases fitting TRBD2. The CDR3 has 16 amino acids. Germline-derived CDR1 and CDR2 are SGHAT and FQNNGV. J was trimmed by 5 bases and V by 3 bases; bases with no gene match: 11.

The CDR3 sequence: CASSFDSSPETQYF. The CDR3 nucleotides read TGCGCCAGCAGCTTCGATTCTAGTCCTGAGACCCAGTACTTC. V gene TRBV5-1 combines with J gene TRBJ2-5; D call uncertain. Germline V gene lookup returns CDR1 SGHRS and CDR2 YFSETQ. The V end lost 2 bases, the J end lost 5 bases, and 13 bases lay between the germline ends. The CDR3 spans 14 residues.

J is TRBJ2-7 and V is TRBV5-1; D remains ambiguous. This CDR3 contains 14 residues. CDR1 and CDR2 from the germline V gene are SGHRS and YFSETQ. V was pared by 2 bases and J by 2 bases, with 11 bases between. CDR3 loop: CASSFSSGPYEQYF. CDR3 nucleotides: TGCGCCAGCAGCTTTTCCAGTGGCCCCTACGAGCAGTACTTC.